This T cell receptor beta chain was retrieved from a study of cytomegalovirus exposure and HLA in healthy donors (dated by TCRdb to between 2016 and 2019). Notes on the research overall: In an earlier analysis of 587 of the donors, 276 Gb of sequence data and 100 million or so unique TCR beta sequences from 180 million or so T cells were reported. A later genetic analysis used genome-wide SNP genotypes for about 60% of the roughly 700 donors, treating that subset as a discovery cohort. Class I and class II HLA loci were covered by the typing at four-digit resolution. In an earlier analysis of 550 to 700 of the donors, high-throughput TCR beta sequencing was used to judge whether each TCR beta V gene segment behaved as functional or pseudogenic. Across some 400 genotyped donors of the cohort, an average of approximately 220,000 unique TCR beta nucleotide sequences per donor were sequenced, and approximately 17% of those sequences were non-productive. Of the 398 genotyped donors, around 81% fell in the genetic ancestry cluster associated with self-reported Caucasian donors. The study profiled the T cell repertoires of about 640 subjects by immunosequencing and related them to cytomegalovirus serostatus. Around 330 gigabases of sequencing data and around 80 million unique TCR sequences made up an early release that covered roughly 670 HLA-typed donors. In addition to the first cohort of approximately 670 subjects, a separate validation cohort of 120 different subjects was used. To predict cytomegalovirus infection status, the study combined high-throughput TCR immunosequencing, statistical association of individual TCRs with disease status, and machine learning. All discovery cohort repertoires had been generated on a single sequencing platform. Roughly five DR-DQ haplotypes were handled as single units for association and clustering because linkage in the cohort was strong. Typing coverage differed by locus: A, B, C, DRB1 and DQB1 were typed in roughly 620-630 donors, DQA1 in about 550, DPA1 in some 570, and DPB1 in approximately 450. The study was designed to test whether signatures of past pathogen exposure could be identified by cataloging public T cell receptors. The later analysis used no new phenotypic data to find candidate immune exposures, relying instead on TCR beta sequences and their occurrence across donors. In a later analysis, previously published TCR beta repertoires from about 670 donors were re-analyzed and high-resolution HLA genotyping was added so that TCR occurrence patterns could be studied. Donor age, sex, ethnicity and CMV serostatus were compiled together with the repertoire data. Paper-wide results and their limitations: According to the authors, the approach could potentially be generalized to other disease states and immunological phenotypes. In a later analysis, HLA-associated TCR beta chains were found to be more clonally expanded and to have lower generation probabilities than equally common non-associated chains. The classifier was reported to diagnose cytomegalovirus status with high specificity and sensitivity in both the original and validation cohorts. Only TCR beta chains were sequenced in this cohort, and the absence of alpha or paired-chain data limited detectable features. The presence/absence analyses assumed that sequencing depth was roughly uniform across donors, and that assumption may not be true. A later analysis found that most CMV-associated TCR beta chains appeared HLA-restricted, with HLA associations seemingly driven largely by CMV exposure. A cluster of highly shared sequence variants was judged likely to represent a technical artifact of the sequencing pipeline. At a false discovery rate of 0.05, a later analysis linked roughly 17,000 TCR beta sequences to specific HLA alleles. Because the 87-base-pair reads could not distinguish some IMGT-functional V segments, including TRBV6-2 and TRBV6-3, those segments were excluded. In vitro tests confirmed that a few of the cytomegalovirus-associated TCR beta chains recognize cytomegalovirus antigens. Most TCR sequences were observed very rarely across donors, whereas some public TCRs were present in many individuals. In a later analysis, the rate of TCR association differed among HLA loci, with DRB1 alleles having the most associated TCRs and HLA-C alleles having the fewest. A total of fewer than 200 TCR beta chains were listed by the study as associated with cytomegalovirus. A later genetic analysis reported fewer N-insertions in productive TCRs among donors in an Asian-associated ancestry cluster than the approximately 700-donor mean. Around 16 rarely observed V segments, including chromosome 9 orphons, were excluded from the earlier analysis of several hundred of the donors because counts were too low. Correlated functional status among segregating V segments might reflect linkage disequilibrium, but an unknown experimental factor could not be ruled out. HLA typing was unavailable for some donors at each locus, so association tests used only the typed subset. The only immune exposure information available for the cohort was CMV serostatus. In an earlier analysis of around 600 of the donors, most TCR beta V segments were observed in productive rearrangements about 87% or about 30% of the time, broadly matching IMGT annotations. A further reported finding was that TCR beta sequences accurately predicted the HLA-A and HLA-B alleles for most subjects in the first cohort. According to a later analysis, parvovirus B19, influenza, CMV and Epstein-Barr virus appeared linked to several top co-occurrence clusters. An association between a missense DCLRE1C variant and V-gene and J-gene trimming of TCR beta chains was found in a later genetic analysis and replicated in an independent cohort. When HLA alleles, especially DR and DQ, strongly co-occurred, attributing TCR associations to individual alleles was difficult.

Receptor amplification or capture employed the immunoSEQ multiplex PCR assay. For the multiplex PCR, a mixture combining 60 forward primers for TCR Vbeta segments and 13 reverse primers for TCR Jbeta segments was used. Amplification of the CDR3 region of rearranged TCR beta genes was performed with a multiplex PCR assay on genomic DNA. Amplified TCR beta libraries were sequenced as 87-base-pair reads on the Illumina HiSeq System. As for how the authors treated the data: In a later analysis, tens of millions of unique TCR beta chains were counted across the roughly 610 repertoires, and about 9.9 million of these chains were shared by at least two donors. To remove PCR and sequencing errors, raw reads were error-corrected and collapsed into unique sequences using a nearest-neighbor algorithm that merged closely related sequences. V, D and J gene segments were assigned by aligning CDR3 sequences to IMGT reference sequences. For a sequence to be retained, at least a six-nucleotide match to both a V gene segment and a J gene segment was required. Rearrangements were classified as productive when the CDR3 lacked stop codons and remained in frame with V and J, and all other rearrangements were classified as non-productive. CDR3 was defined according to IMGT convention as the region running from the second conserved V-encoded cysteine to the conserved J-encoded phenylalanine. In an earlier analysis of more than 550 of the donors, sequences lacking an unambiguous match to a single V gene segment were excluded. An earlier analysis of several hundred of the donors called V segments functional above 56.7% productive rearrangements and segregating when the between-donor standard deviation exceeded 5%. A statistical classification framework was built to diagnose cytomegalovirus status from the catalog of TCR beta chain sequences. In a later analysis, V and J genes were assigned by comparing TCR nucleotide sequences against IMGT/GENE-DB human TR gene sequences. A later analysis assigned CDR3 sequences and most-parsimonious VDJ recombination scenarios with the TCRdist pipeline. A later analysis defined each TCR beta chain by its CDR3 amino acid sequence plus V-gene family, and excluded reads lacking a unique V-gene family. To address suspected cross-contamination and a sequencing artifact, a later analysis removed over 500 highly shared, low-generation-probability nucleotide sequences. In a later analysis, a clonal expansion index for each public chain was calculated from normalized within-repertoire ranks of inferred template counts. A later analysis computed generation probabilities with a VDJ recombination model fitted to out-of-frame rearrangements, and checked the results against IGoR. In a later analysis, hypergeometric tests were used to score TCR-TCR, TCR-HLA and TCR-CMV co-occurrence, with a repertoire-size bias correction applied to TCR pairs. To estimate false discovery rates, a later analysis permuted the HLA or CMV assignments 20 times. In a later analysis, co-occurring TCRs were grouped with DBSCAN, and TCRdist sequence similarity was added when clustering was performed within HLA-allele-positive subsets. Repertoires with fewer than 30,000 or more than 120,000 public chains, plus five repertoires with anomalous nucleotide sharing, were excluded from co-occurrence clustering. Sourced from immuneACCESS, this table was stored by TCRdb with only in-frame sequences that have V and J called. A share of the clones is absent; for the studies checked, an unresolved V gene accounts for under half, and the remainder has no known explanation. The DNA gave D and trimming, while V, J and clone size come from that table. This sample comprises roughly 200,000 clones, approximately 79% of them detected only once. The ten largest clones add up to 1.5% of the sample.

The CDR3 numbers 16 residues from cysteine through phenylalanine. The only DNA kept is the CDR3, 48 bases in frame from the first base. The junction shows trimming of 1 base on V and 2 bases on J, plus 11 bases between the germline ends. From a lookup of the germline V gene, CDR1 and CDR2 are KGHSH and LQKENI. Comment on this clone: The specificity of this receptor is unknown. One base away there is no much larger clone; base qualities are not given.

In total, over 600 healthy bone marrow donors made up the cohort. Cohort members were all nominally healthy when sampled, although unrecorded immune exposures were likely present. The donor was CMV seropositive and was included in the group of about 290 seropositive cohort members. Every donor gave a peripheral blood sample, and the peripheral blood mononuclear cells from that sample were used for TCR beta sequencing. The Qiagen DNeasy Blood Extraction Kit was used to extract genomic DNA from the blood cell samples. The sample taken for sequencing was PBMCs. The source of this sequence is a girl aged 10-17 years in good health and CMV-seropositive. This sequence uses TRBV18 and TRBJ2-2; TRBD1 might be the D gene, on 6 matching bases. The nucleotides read TGTGCCAGCTCACCACAAGGGACATCCAACACCGGGGAGCTGTTTTTT. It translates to CASSPQGTSNTGELFF.